Following are 9 T cell receptor beta chains from one sample sequenced in a study of a mutant IDH1 vaccine in newly diagnosed glioma. Indicated time point: week 35, safety follow-up. In the vaccine, a single dose held 300 ug of the mutant IDH1 20-mer peptide, along with topical imiquimod. The assay was immunoSEQ multiplex PCR, and TCRdb's table has in-frame clones only and misses some. The sample contains around 45,000 clones, more than 70% of which appear only once. These receptors lack a known antigen. Specimen: PBMCs, collected from a glioma patient whose treatment included an IDH1 peptide vaccine. The receptors originated from a woman aged 40 to 55 with glioma.

The chain employs TRBV4-1 and TRBJ1-1; possible D gene TRBD1, 6 bases. V was pared by 3 bases and J by 3 bases, with 11 bases between. Germline CDR1 is MGHRA and CDR2 is YSYEKL. This CDR3 comprises 14 residues. This chain's CDR3 is CASSHGRGDTEAFF. The DNA for the CDR3 is TGCGCCAGCAGCCATGGGAGGGGGGACACTGAAGCTTTCTTT.

The chain carries TRBV4-1 and TRBJ2-1; no clear D gene. The CDR3 spans 15 residues. The germline V and J ends were trimmed by 4 bases and 0 bases, with 10 bases remaining between them. Per germline, CDR1 MGHRA and CDR2 YSYEKL. CDR3 sequence reads: CASSPGGYSYNEQFF. The CDR3 DNA reads TGCGCCAGCAGCCCTGGCGGATACTCCTACAATGAGCAGTTCTTC.

V gene TRBV2 combines with J gene TRBJ1-1; no definite D call. Trimming removed 3 bases from V and 0 bases from J, with 11 bases in between. Germline CDR1 and CDR2: SNHLY and FYNNEI. CDR3 length equals 15 residues. The CDR3 coding sequence is TGTGCCAGCAGTGAGCGATCCCTCATGAACACTGAAGCTTTCTTT. It translates to CASSERSLMNTEAFF.

This sequence joins TRBV18 and TRBJ1-1; 7 bases agree with TRBD1. The CDR3 loop spans 14 amino acids. Germline CDR1 and CDR2: KGHSH and LQKENI. With V trimmed by 6 bases and J by 6 bases, 10 bases remained unmatched. The CDR3: CASSQDRRFSEAFF. In nucleotides, the CDR3 is TGTGCCAGCTCCCAGGACAGGAGGTTTTCTGAAGCTTTCTTT.

This clone has only one observation. The gene calls are TRBV6-5 and TRBJ2-2, with a possible D match to TRBD2 (7 bases). Looked up from germline, CDR1 is MNHEY and CDR2 is SVGAGI. This CDR3 region has 15 residues. The V and J ends lost 6 bases and 7 bases respectively, with 18 bases between them. Written as DNA, the CDR3 is TGTGCCAGCAGGGGAGGGACACCATGGGACGGGGAGCTGTTTTTT. Translating gives CASRGGTPWDGELFF.

V and J are TRBV4-1 and TRBJ1-4; D unresolved. The CDR3 runs 15 residues. Trimming left V 0 bases short and J 8 bases short, with 13 bases between. The germline V gene encodes CDR1 MGHRA and CDR2 YSYEKL. The CDR3 loop reads CASSQDPAGGEKLFF. The CDR3 DNA follows: TGCGCCAGCAGCCAAGATCCTGCAGGAGGGGAAAAACTGTTTTTT.

V is TRBV7-6 and J is TRBJ2-7; 10 bases agree with TRBD1. The CDR3 totals 15 residues. Trimming took 5 bases from V and 1 from J; bases not matched to a gene: 5. Germline V gene sequence: CDR1 SGHVS, CDR2 FNYEAQ. This chain's CDR3 is CASSKPGQGSYEQYF. The CDR3 nucleotides are TGTGCCAGCAGCAAACCGGGACAGGGGTCCTACGAGCAGTACTTC.

The gene calls are TRBV9 and TRBJ1-2; perhaps TRBD1 as D (5 bases). CDR1 and CDR2 (germline): SGDLS, YYNGEE. There are 13 residues in the CDR3. Trimming shortened V by 0 bases and J by 2 bases, and 5 bases separated the two germline ends. The DNA of the CDR3 is TGTGCCAGCAGCGTAGGGGGGAACTATGGCTACACCTTC. It codes for CASSVGGNYGYTF.

This clone appeared a few times. V is TRBV7-2 and J is TRBJ1-2; D may be TRBD1 (6 bases). The CDR3 has 12 amino acids. Looked up from germline, CDR1 is SGHTA and CDR2 is FQGNSA. V was pared by 1 base and J by 7 bases, with 7 bases between. This CDR3 is CASSLGGGGYTF. In nucleotides, the CDR3 is TGTGCCAGCAGCTTAGGAGGGGGTGGCTACACCTTC.